These T cell receptor beta chains were read from a single sample in a study of shared clonotypes between healthy human individuals. The repertoire was sequenced with immunoSEQ multiplex PCR; TCRdb's copy has only in-frame clones and lacks some. The sample comprises fewer than 1.6 million clones, approximately 98.5% of which are singletons, and around 0.38% rests with the top ten. The specimen was naive CD4+ T cells sorted from blood. Source of these receptors: a man aged 30-40 years in good health. Each CDR3 is given with its conserved first and last residue. Rows give clone size only sometimes, using once, few, many, or a class for an expanded clone.

. | TRBV6-5 | CASRSLGTGELFF
. | TRBV2 | CASSEIGGDTQGETQYF
. | TRBV18 | CASSLHRQGYTEAFF
. | TRBV19 | CASSIEPSLNIQYF
. | TRBV5-1 | CASSLSGGLTEAFF
. | TRBV5-1 | CASSVSGTSYNEQFF
. | TRBV5-6 | CASSLRDTQYF
. | TRBV11-3 | CASSINGETQYF
. | TRBV21-1 | CASSNRLDNEQFF
. | TRBV29-1 | CSVKGLAAYEQYF
. | TRBV18 | CASSPNSEDGYTF
. | TRBV7-2 | CASSLRGGPQHF
. | TRBV11-2 | CASSSVRQKHNEQFF
. | TRBV19 | CASSFDRGRMNEQFF
. | TRBV7-9 | CASSLDPGHLETQYF
. | TRBV18 | CASSGDLLSQFF
. | TRBV28 | CASSPWGSGEETQYF
. | TRBV6-1 | CASRRLAPSTDTQYF
. | TRBV30 | CAWNTGISYEQYF
. | TRBV7-9 | CASSFFREPRDIQYF
. | TRBV5-1 | CASSLAASTDTQYF
. | TRBV11-2 | CASSLEAFGNTIYF
. | TRBV4-1 | CASSRDRNTGELFF
. | TRBV27 | CASRDPRAFDQPQHF
. | TRBV9 | CASSVGLAGGYNEQFF
. | TRBV28 | CAGQTLPGNTIYF
. | TRBV10-2 | CASSERGRYEQYF
. | TRBV5-1 | CASSFRNLGQSYGYTF
. | TRBV7-6 | CASSLTPSTIGAEKLFF
once | TRBV11-2 | CASSAGSVEKLFF
. | TRBV2 | CASSETSGDAFSYNEQFF
. | TRBV4-1 | CASSLYKGSQNEQFF
. | TRBV5-1 | CASSPGQGTYNEQFF
once | TRBV18 | CASSSQGTGANVLTF
. | TRBV18 | CASSPTVTYEQYF
once | TRBV6-1 | CASRLAGGETQYF
. | TRBV7-9 | CASSLARSGGPLGREQFF
. | TRBV4-1 | CASSQVLSEAVNTEAFF
once | TRBV5-5 | CASSLAQFNEQFF
. | TRBV10-3 | CAISRQGRNQPQHF
. | TRBV2 | CASSELGLAGRNEQFF